These 20 T cell receptor beta chains came from one sample sequenced in a study of T cells after yellow fever vaccination. Each CDR3 protein gets one entry after TCRdb re-called the 5' RACE reads with MiXCR. The table includes under 200,000 distinct CDR3 sequences, 8% to 13% detected once. The source material was CD8+ T cells sorted from PBMCs, sampled 15 days after the yellow fever booster vaccination. These TCRs come from a man aged 18 to 30 who received the YFV17D yellow fever vaccine.

This clonotype was counted a few times. This sequence joins TRBV5-1 and TRBJ2-7; D remains ambiguous. Deletions cut 0 bases from V and 6 bases from J, with 7 bases between. The CDR3 has 12 residues. Germline values: CDR1 SGHRS, CDR2 YFSETQ. CDR3 protein: CASSLEPAEQYF. CDR3 sequence (DNA): TGCGCCAGCAGCTTGGAACCGGCCGAGCAGTACTTC.

In this sample, this clonotype turned up a few times. In nucleotides, the CDR3 is TGCGCCAGCAGCCAAGAGGCAGCCGTAATTAATGAAAAACTGTTTTTT. This sequence encodes CASSQEAAVINEKLFF. The V call is TRBV4-3, the J call TRBJ1-4; D is unclear. Germline V gives CDR1 LGHNA, CDR2 YSLEER. This CDR3 has 16 residues. Trimming stripped 0 bases from V and 4 bases from J, with 12 bases between.

The chain carries TRBV14 and TRBJ2-7; 7 nucleotides align to TRBD1. CDR3 length: 15 residues. The V gene end was trimmed by 0 bases and the J gene end by 0 bases; junction bases not matched to a gene: 2. CDR1 and CDR2 from the germline V gene are SGHDN and FVKESK. The CDR3 sequence is CASSQDQGVSYEQYF. Here the CDR3 DNA reads TGTGCCAGCAGCCAAGATCAGGGGGTCTCCTACGAGCAGTACTTC.

This sequence joins TRBV24-1 and TRBJ1-1; D unresolved. V was trimmed by 4 bases and J by 2 bases, leaving 7 bases between them. CDR3 length: 13 residues. CDR1 KGHDR and CDR2 SFDVKD come from the germline V gene. The CDR3 nucleotides are TGTGCCACCAGTGAGGGCACCAACACTGAAGCTTTCTTT. It specifies CATSEGTNTEAFF.

The chain combines TRBV20-1 with TRBJ2-3; 7 nucleotides line up with TRBD2. With V trimmed by 3 bases and J by 2 bases, 11 bases remained unmatched. Germline loops: CDR1 DFQATT, CDR2 SNEGSKA (reference sequence). The CDR3 totals 16 residues. The CDR3 DNA reads TGCAGTGCTAGTAACGGGCTAGCGGATTACACAGATACGCAGTATTTT. It codes for CSASNGLADYTDTQYF.

This clonotype appeared a few times. V usage is TRBV9 and J usage is TRBJ1-2; D may be TRBD1 (5 bases). V was shortened by 4 bases and J by 8 bases, with 18 bases between the two germline ends. The germline V gene encodes CDR1 SGDLS and CDR2 YYNGEE. This CDR3 comprises 14 residues. CDR3 protein: CASSPGGGLWGYTF. The CDR3 nucleotides are TGTGCCAGCAGCCCCGGGGGAGGGCTGTGGGGCTACACCTTC.

Ten or more counts support this clonotype. The chain couples TRBV4-1 to TRBJ2-1; D unclear. Trimming left V 3 bases short and J 4 bases short, with 4 bases between. Germline V gene data show CDR1 as MGHRA and CDR2 as YSYEKL. This CDR3 has 12 residues. The CDR3 DNA follows: TGCGCCAGCAGCCAGGCTTACAATGAGCAGTTCTTC. Translating gives CASSQAYNEQFF.

The J gene is TRBJ2-2, the V gene TRBV4-1; weak D call: TRBD1 (6 bases). The CDR3 extends over 14 amino acids. Per the germline V gene, CDR1 is MGHRA and CDR2 is YSYEKL. Trimming took off 6 bases at V and 6 bases at J, with 14 bases between the two ends. The chain's CDR3 is CASRHTGSSGELFF. The DNA for the CDR3 is TGCGCCAGCAGACACACAGGGAGTTCCGGGGAGCTGTTTTTT.

This clonotype has more than one count but fewer than ten. The V call is TRBV18, the J call TRBJ2-1; D perhaps matches TRBD2 (6 bases). Trimming took 3 bases from V and 6 from J, leaving 18 bases between them. This CDR3 spans 16 amino acids. Per germline, CDR1 KGHSH and CDR2 LQKENI. In DNA, the CDR3 is TGTGCCAGCTCACCCCGTTCGGGGGAAGGTTTCAATGAGCAGTTCTTC. Translated, it gives CASSPRSGEGFNEQFF.

The rearrangement joins TRBV20-1 to TRBJ1-1; D is undetermined. The germline V gene encodes CDR1 DFQATT and CDR2 SNEGSKA (reference sequence). The CDR3 contains 11 residues. V shed 2 bases and J shed 5 bases, with 6 bases lying between them. CDR3 sequence: CSARQVTEAFF. The DNA for the CDR3 is TGCAGTGCTAGACAGGTGACTGAAGCTTTCTTT.

This clonotype was counted only a few times. J is TRBJ1-1 and V is TRBV3-1; no reliable D call. This CDR3 comprises 12 residues. With 4 bases removed from V and 3 bases from J, the gap between germline ends came to 6 bases. Germline V lookup: CDR1 LGHDT, CDR2 YNNKEL (reference sequence). CDR3 loop: CASSRFDTEAFF. The DNA of the CDR3 is TGTGCCAGCAGCCGCTTTGACACTGAAGCTTTCTTT.

This clonotype turned up a few times. The rearrangement uses TRBV5-5 and TRBJ1-5; 7 bases are a match to TRBD1. V shed 4 bases and J 3 bases; nucleotides not matched to a gene: 10. Germline CDR1 SGHKS, CDR2 YYEKEE (reference sequence). There are 16 residues in the CDR3. CDR3 coding DNA: TGTGCCAGCAGCCGGGGGCCGCAGGGGGACAATCAGCCCCAGCATTTT. It is translated as CASSRGPQGDNQPQHF.

The chain links TRBV6-5 to TRBJ2-2; TRBD1 is a possible D gene (5 bases). From germline, CDR1 is MNHEY and CDR2 SVGAGI. Trimming removed 5 bases from V and 0 bases from J, with 10 bases in between. This CDR3 is 15 amino acids long. The DNA of the CDR3 is TGTGCCAGCAGTCCCTGGACAACGAACACCGGGGAGCTGTTTTTT. It specifies CASSPWTTNTGELFF.

The gene calls are TRBV7-9 and TRBJ2-7; TRBD1 matches at 9 bases. Germline V gene sequence: CDR1 SEHNR, CDR2 FQNEAQ (reference sequence). The CDR3 is 14 residues long. V shed 8 bases, J shed 3 bases, and the junction held 8 bases outside the gene matches. The CDR3 nucleotides are TGTGCCAGCCGCGGTGGGGACAGGGACTACGAGCAGTACTTC. Translated, it gives CASRGGDRDYEQYF. Supplemented by reference TRBV7-9 and TRBJ2-7, the full variable domain reads DTGVSQNPRHKITKRGQNVTFRCDPISEHNRLYWYRQTLGQGPEFLTYFQNEAQLEKSRLLSDRFSAERPKGSFSTLEIQRTEQGDSAMYLCASRGGDRDYEQYFGPGTRLTVT.

V usage is TRBV6-5 and J usage is TRBJ1-2; D gene unclear. The CDR3 length is 13 residues. The V end was cut by 0 bases, the J end by 6 bases, with 8 bases between. Germline CDR1 reads MNHEY; CDR2 reads SVGAGI. The CDR3: CASSYSRTDGYTF. The DNA of the CDR3 is TGTGCCAGCAGTTACTCGCGGACTGATGGCTACACCTTC.

V usage is TRBV9 and J usage is TRBJ2-7; possibly TRBD2 for D (6 bases). The V gene lost 3 bases and the J gene lost 3 bases, with 10 bases spanning the gap. The CDR3 loop spans 13 amino acids. Germline CDR1 SGDLS, CDR2 YYNGEE. In nucleotides, the CDR3 is TGTGCCAGCAGCGGAGGAGGGGACTACGAGCAGTACTTC. Translation: CASSGGGDYEQYF.

V gene TRBV9 combines with J gene TRBJ2-5; tentative D call: TRBD1 (5 bases). V was clipped by 3 bases and J by 4 bases, with 10 bases between them. Germline lookup yields CDR1 SGDLS and CDR2 YYNGEE. The CDR3 contains 13 residues. For the CDR3, the DNA is TGTGCCAGCAGCGACAGGTACGGAGAGACCCAGTACTTC. Its translation: CASSDRYGETQYF.

The gene calls are TRBV4-3 and TRBJ1-1; TRBD1 matches at 7 bases. Germline CDR1 reads LGHNA; CDR2 reads YSLEER. V trimming: 3 bases; J trimming: 4 bases; junction bases outside the gene matches: 5. This CDR3 is built from 14 residues. The CDR3 loop reads CASSQSRGLTEAFF. The DNA of the CDR3 is TGCGCCAGCAGCCAGTCAAGGGGGCTCACTGAAGCTTTCTTT.

This clonotype appeared a few times. This sequence joins TRBV15 and TRBJ2-7; D uncertain. This CDR3 has 13 amino acids. The germline CDR1 and CDR2 sequences are LNHNV and YYDKDF (reference sequence). The V gene lost 1 base and the J gene lost 1 base, with 5 bases spanning the gap. CDR3 region: CATSRGISYEQYV. DNA for the CDR3: TGTGCCACCAGCAGAGGGATTTCCTACGAGCAGTACGTC.

CDR3 in DNA: TGTGCCAGCAGGGTACCCGAGGGCGGGGAGCTGTTTTTT. Encoded protein: CASRVPEGGELFF. This chain links TRBV7-2 with TRBJ2-2; the D gene is possibly TRBD2 (5 bases). Per the germline V gene, CDR1 is SGHTA and CDR2 is FQGNSA. The CDR3 runs to 13 residues. Trimming took 6 bases from V and 7 from J, leaving 12 bases between them.